A single sample gave rise to the 8 T cell receptor beta chains below, sequenced in a study of blood T cells in healthy people across ages. A J-beta primer mix and a sample-barcoded 5' primer were used in a second PCR of about 7 to 12 cycles. TCRdb reanalysed the 5' RACE reads using MiXCR and keeps one entry per CDR3 protein. The data contain more than 700,000 distinct CDR3 sequences, about 45% of them singletons. The sequencing sample was made of blood. The origin of the receptors is an elderly man in good health.

The chain has TRBV7-9 and TRBJ1-1; 7 bases align to TRBD1. V lost 4 bases to trimming and J lost 0 bases; unmatched junction nucleotides: 5. The CDR3 contains 15 residues. Per germline, CDR1 SEHNR and CDR2 FQNEAQ (reference sequence). CDR3 DNA: TGTGCCAGCAGCTCCTACAGGGGTATGAACACTGAAGCTTTCTTT. Residues: CASSSYRGMNTEAFF. Filled out from reference TRBV7-9 and TRBJ1-1, the complete variable domain reads DTGVSQNPRHKITKRGQNVTFRCDPISEHNRLYWYRQTLGQGPEFLTYFQNEAQLEKSRLLSDRFSAERPKGSFSTLEIQRTEQGDSAMYLCASSSYRGMNTEAFFGQGTRLTVV.

This clonotype has a handful of counts. This chain joins TRBV20-1 and TRBJ2-5; possibly TRBD2 for D (6 bases). The CDR3 consists of 13 residues. Germline-derived CDR1 and CDR2 are DFQATT and SNEGSKA (reference sequence). V lost 6 bases to trimming and J lost 3 bases, with 14 bases between them. Here the CDR3 reads CSATWGGKETQYF. The DNA for the CDR3 is TGCAGTGCGACGTGGGGCGGGAAAGAGACCCAGTACTTC.

Turning to this clonotype: Given a much more abundant clone one base away, this may be a read error. The rearrangement uses TRBV2 and TRBJ2-5; TRBD1 aligns across 10 bases. CDR1 and CDR2 from the germline V gene are SNHLY and FYNNEI. The length of the CDR3 is 15 residues. V was clipped by 6 bases and J by 7 bases; unmatched bases: 11. DNA for the CDR3: TGTGCCAGCAGCGCCAGGGACAGGGGTGTGGGGACCCAGTACTTC. Residues: CASSARDRGVGTQYF.

This clonotype was found a few times. V and J are TRBV4-3 and TRBJ2-3; D gene unclear. V was shortened by 0 bases and J by 5 bases, with 9 bases between the two germline ends. This CDR3 is 14 amino acids long. CDR1 is LGHNA and CDR2 is YSLEER in the germline V gene. The CDR3 region is CASSQDRARDTQYF. Written as DNA, the CDR3 is TGCGCCAGCAGCCAAGATCGGGCTCGAGATACGCAGTATTTT.

This clonotype was counted between two and nine times. The V and J genes are TRBV28 and TRBJ2-7; 11 nucleotides line up with TRBD2. V dropped 8 bases and J dropped 6; count of bases not matched to a gene: 9. The length of the CDR3 is 14 residues. CDR1 and CDR2 (germline): MDHEN, SYDVKM. CDR3 residues: CASGLAGGQREQYF. The CDR3 bases are TGTGCCAGCGGCTTAGCGGGAGGGCAACGCGAGCAGTACTTC.

This clonotype was detected only a few times. The rearrangement joins TRBV7-9 to TRBJ2-7; 9 bases map to TRBD1. Germline trimming cut 1 base from V and 7 bases from J; bases unmatched to any gene: 5. Germline V lookup: CDR1 SEHNR, CDR2 FQNEAQ (reference sequence). The CDR3 loop spans 14 amino acids. CDR3 amino acids: CASSLGQGDNEQYF. The CDR3 DNA reads as TGTGCCAGCAGCTTAGGACAGGGGGACAATGAGCAGTACTTC.

This clonotype came up a few times. V usage is TRBV20-1 and J usage is TRBJ2-3; 7 bases map to TRBD1. CDR1 and CDR2 (germline): DFQATT, SNEGSKA (reference sequence). V gave up 3 bases and J gave up 2 bases; unmatched junction bases: 8. The CDR3 length is 15 residues. The CDR3 region has the DNA TGCAGTGCTAGCTCCGGGACAGAGGTCACAGATACGCAGTATTTT. Protein: CSASSGTEVTDTQYF.

The chain has TRBV20-1 and TRBJ1-4; D is perhaps TRBD1 (5 bases). The germline V gene has CDR1 DFQATT and CDR2 SNEGSKA (reference sequence). The CDR3 covers 15 residues. Trimming removed 8 bases from V and 1 base from J, with 17 bases in between. The chain's CDR3 is CSLTGLGETNEKLFF. In DNA, the CDR3 is TGCAGTCTAACGGGGCTAGGGGAAACTAATGAAAAACTGTTTTTT.